This TCR beta chain was captured by sequencing in a study of glioma-infiltrating T cells after dendritic cell vaccination. Overall study context: Autologous tumor lysate was loaded overnight onto monocyte-derived dendritic cells grown seven days with IL-4 and GM-CSF.

All glioblastoma patients lacked an isocitrate dehydrogenase mutation. With 6 bases removed from V and 7 bases from J, the gap between germline ends came to 13 bases. The CDR3 has 11 amino acids. Germline lookup yields CDR1 DFQATT and CDR2 SNEGSKA (reference sequence). Input was about 2 ug genomic DNA, or all available if less. Primers: 60 V beta forward and 13 J beta reverse. Here immunoSEQ multiplex PCR was the method, and the copy in TCRdb shows in-frame clones only, minus some. Of about 64,000 clones listed, approximately 78% are singletons. As regards this clone: The same CDR3 is also encoded by other DNA sequences in this sample.

The source of this sequence is a human donor with glioblastoma. The gene calls are TRBV20-1 and TRBJ2-7, with a possible D match to TRBD2 (5 bases). The input for sequencing was blood, taken before dendritic cell vaccination. For the CDR3, the DNA is TGCAGTGCACGGATAGCGAGTGAGCAGTACTTC. Protein: CSARIASEQYF.